A single sample is the source of the 18 T cell receptor beta chains below, sequenced in a study of T cell repertoires in cytomegalovirus infection. Their cognate antigens are unknown. MiXCR, run by TCRdb on the reads, gives a single entry per CDR3 protein. The table includes approximately 730,000 distinct CDR3 sequences, 25% to 30% detected once. Material: cultured CD8+ T cells from PBMCs, obtained from culture after CMV antigen stimulation. All receptors derive from a human donor in good health (CMV status not recorded). Some clones in this sample may be carry-over from other donors' samples.

The rearrangement links TRBV5-7 to TRBJ1-1; 8 nucleotides align to TRBD1. TRBV5-7 is an open reading frame, and its role is uncertain. This CDR3 is built from 24 residues. V dropped 0 bases and J dropped 3; count of bases not matched to a gene: 31. The CDR3 region has the DNA TGTGCCAGCAGCTTGGATTGTCAGGGGGCTAGTAATTCGGCTAGCTTTATGTGTGACACTGAAGCTTTCTTT. The encoded protein is CASSLDCQGASNSASFMCDTEAFF.

This clonotype was detected many times. The chain employs TRBV12-3 or TRBV12-4 and TRBJ2-1; possibly TRBD1 for D (5 bases). The CDR3 length is 14 residues. Trimming removed 9 bases at V and 4 bases at J, with 16 bases between. CDR3 sequence reads: CASLYGAPYNEQFF. The CDR3 DNA reads TGTGCCAGTCTATATGGGGCCCCGTACAATGAGCAGTTCTTC.

This clonotype occurred a few times. The chain links TRBV10-3 to TRBJ1-5, with 9 bases matching TRBD1. The CDR3 spans 15 residues. CDR1 and CDR2 (germline): ENHRY, SYGVKD. The J segment lost 3 bases and the V segment lost 2 bases, leaving 2 bases of the junction unmatched. CDR3 DNA: TGTGCCATCAGTGAGGACAGGGGGGACAATCAGCCCCAGCATTTT. Its translation is CAISEDRGDNQPQHF.

This clonotype was counted a few times. This chain joins TRBV5-1 and TRBJ1-1, with a weak D call TRBD1 (5 bases). The CDR3 covers 15 residues. V dropped 1 base and J dropped 0 bases, with 10 bases sitting between them. Germline CDR1 and CDR2: SGHRS and YFSETQ. CDR3 DNA: TGCGCCAGCAGCTTGCGGGGGAACATGAACACTGAAGCTTTCTTT. This translates into CASSLRGNMNTEAFF.

There are a few counts of this clonotype. The chain couples TRBV7-9 to TRBJ1-3, with D tentatively TRBD1 (5 bases). Germline loops: CDR1 SEHNR, CDR2 FQNEAQ (reference sequence). Trimming removed 2 bases from V and 8 bases from J, with 13 bases in between. The CDR3 length is 14 residues. CDR3 DNA sequence: TGTGCCAGCAGCTTATCACAGGACGGGGACACCATATATTTT. Amino acids: CASSLSQDGDTIYF.

The chain links TRBV20-1 to TRBJ2-4; 9 nucleotides align to TRBD2. CDR1 is DFQATT and CDR2 is SNEGSKA in the germline V gene (reference sequence). The ends lost 4 bases at V and 8 bases at J; junction bases unmatched: 12. The CDR3 runs 15 residues. In nucleotides, the CDR3 is TGCAGTGCTAATGGACTAGCGATCATTGAGGACATTCAGTACTTC. Translation gives CSANGLAIIEDIQYF.

This clonotype was seen a few times. CDR3 sequence reads: CSVSTSGGALADTQYF. The CDR3 DNA reads as TGCAGCGTTTCCACTAGCGGGGGGGCTTTAGCAGATACGCAGTATTTT. The rearrangement joins TRBV29-1 to TRBJ2-3; TRBD2 aligns across 13 bases. This CDR3 comprises 16 residues. Trimming took 5 bases from V and 4 from J; bases not matched to a gene: 9. Germline lookup yields CDR1 SQVTM and CDR2 ANQGSEA.

The J gene is TRBJ2-1, the V gene TRBV7-9; no clear D gene. This CDR3 is 14 amino acids long. V was clipped by 5 bases and J by 7 bases, with 15 bases between them. Germline CDR1 SEHNR, CDR2 FQNEAQ (reference sequence). The CDR3 spells CASSPYASRNEQFF. CDR3 nucleotide sequence: TGTGCCAGCAGCCCGTACGCGTCCCGTAATGAGCAGTTCTTC.

Only a few counts were recorded for this clonotype. The CDR3 DNA reads as TGTGCCAGCAGCTTAGACAGCTCAGATACGCAGTATTTT. Protein sequence: CASSLDSSDTQYF. This chain links TRBV7-9 with TRBJ2-3; D is unclear. V was cut by 1 base and J by 4 bases, with 6 bases left in between. Germline V gene lookup returns CDR1 SEHNR and CDR2 FQNEAQ (reference sequence). The CDR3 totals 13 residues.

This clonotype appeared many times. The chain joins TRBV7-2 to TRBJ1-2; the D gene is possibly TRBD1 (5 bases). Per the germline V gene, CDR1 is SGHTA and CDR2 is FQGNSA. Trimming removed 3 bases at V and 5 bases at J, with 13 bases between. The CDR3 covers 14 residues. This chain's CDR3 is CASSFWDQWYGYTF. CDR3 DNA sequence: TGTGCCAGCAGCTTTTGGGACCAGTGGTATGGCTACACCTTC.

This clonotype was seen more than once but under ten times. The rearrangement links TRBV19 to TRBJ2-3; 12 positions agree with TRBD1. Germline CDR1 and CDR2: LNHDA and SQIVND (reference sequence). The CDR3 length is 16 residues. The junction had 3 bases not matched to a gene; V was cut back by 3 bases and J by 2 bases. CDR3 DNA: TGTGCCAGTAGTATCGGGACAGGGGGCTTCACAGATACGCAGTATTTT. Translated: CASSIGTGGFTDTQYF.

The table lists this clonotype with many counts. V gene TRBV7-6 combines with J gene TRBJ2-5, with D possibly being TRBD1 or TRBD2 (5 bases each). The V gene lost 1 base and the J gene lost 1 base, with 7 bases spanning the gap. The CDR3 is made up of 14 amino acids. CDR1 and CDR2 (germline): SGHVS, FNYEAQ. The CDR3 reads CASSLGGSQETQYF. DNA for the CDR3: TGTGCCAGCAGCTTAGGGGGGTCCCAAGAGACCCAGTACTTC.

Remarks on this clonotype: This sequence may be a read error, since a much larger clone differs from it by one base. The chain carries TRBV12-5 and TRBJ2-3, with 7 bases fitting TRBD1. Germline V gives CDR1 LGHNT, CDR2 FRNRAP. V was clipped by 4 bases and J by 0 bases; unmatched bases: 7. The CDR3 totals 16 residues. CDR3: CASGWSTGSSTDTQYF. The DNA of the CDR3 is TGTGCTAGTGGTTGGTCGACAGGGTCAAGCACAGATACGCAGTATTTT.

CDR3 sequence (DNA): TGTGCCAGCAGTTCCGTGACCCCTGGGCAGCCCCAGCATTTT. Translating it yields CASSSVTPGQPQHF. The V and J genes are TRBV28 and TRBJ1-5; D is undetermined. The CDR3 contains 14 residues. Germline V gene data show CDR1 as MDHEN and CDR2 as SYDVKM. Trimming removed 4 bases from V and 7 bases from J, with 14 bases in between.

The rearrangement joins TRBV6-8 to TRBJ2-5; 12 nucleotides align to TRBD2. The germline gives CDR1 MNHGY, CDR2 SAAAGT. The V and J ends lost 4 bases and 4 bases, in that order; junction bases with no gene match: 7. CDR3 size: 16 residues. For the CDR3, the DNA is TGTGCCAGCAGTTTCGAGACTAGCGGGGGTATAGAGACCCAGTACTTC. The encoded protein is CASSFETSGGIETQYF.

V gene TRBV2 combines with J gene TRBJ2-3; 10 nucleotides line up with TRBD2. V was pared by 4 bases and J by 2 bases, with 3 bases of the junction left unmatched. This CDR3 comprises 15 residues. Per the germline V gene, CDR1 is SNHLY and CDR2 is FYNNEI. CDR3 nucleotide sequence: TGTGCCAGCAGTGTGACTAGCGGGTACACAGATACGCAGTATTTT. This sequence encodes CASSVTSGYTDTQYF.

The V and J genes are TRBV7-6 and TRBJ2-1; no clear D. Per the germline V gene, CDR1 is SGHVS and CDR2 is FNYEAQ. CDR3 length equals 14 residues. Trimming removed 5 bases from V and 3 bases from J, with 11 bases in between. The chain's CDR3 is CASSPPGDYNEQFF. For the CDR3, the DNA is TGTGCCAGCAGCCCCCCTGGGGACTACAATGAGCAGTTCTTC.

The table lists this clonotype with a few counts. The chain employs TRBV7-9 and TRBJ1-1; D not resolved. Germline V gives CDR1 SEHNR, CDR2 FQNEAQ (reference sequence). The CDR3 has 16 residues. Trimming took off 1 base at V and 1 base at J, with 13 bases between the two ends. The CDR3, as DNA: TGTGCCAGCAGCTTAGGTCCCCTTTTGGGGAACACTGAAGCTTTCTTT. Translated: CASSLGPLLGNTEAFF.